These 22 T cell receptor beta chains originate from one sample sequenced in a study of T-cell reconstitution after alpha-beta-depleted transplantation in children. Researchers prepared the TCRbeta library using unique molecular identifiers, the study reports. TCRdb analysed the PCR reads with MiXCR anew, one entry per CDR3 protein. The sample yields fewer than 550,000 distinct CDR3 sequences, 9.5% to 12% seen once. Source: PBMCs, mostly from graft donor cells, taken 180 days after TCRalphabeta/CD19-depleted stem cell transplant. These receptors all come from a female patient under 10 years old who had a stem cell transplant for aplastic anemia, so the T cells may come from the graft donor.

The rearrangement links TRBV18 to TRBJ2-1, with D perhaps TRBD2 (6 bases). With 0 bases removed from V and 7 bases from J, the gap between germline ends came to 19 bases. The CDR3 contains 17 residues. Germline CDR1 reads KGHSH; CDR2 reads LQKENI. CDR3 sequence reads: CASSPPYGEQEGNEQFF. In DNA form, the CDR3 reads TGTGCCAGCTCACCACCGTACGGTGAACAGGAGGGGAATGAGCAGTTCTTC.

This clonotype appeared many times. This chain connects TRBV7-2 to TRBJ1-3; D unresolved. The CDR3 runs 13 residues. From germline, CDR1 is SGHTA and CDR2 FQGNSA. Trimming took off 5 bases at V and 9 bases at J, with 14 bases between the two ends. CDR3 nucleotides: TGTGCCAGCAGCAACGACGGCCGGGGCACCATATATTTT. It codes for CASSNDGRGTIYF. Based on the CDR3 plus reference TRBV7-2 and TRBJ1-3, the full variable domain is GAGVSQSPSNKVTEKGKDVELRCDPISGHTALYWYRQSLGQGLEFLIYFQGNSAPDKSGLPSDRFSAERTGGSVSTLTIQRTQQEDSAVYLCASSNDGRGTIYFGEGSWLTVV.

This clonotype was recorded many times. The rearrangement joins TRBV25-1 to TRBJ1-2; D not certain. Between the trimmed V and J ends, which lost 4 bases and 8 bases, there was a span of 11 bases. This CDR3 contains 12 residues. Germline V gene data show CDR1 as MGHDK and CDR2 as SYGVNS. CDR3 DNA sequence: TGTGCCAGCAGTGCCGGGTCTGGGGGCTACACCTTC. Its translation: CASSAGSGGYTF.

The V and J genes are TRBV6-1 and TRBJ2-1; possibly TRBD1 or TRBD2 for D (5 bases each). Trimming removed 6 bases at V and 4 bases at J, with 16 bases between. Germline CDR1 reads MNHNS; CDR2 reads SASEGT. CDR3 length equals 15 residues. The CDR3 DNA reads as TGTGCCAGCAGGGTCGCCGGGACGGAATACAATGAGCAGTTCTTC. Translation gives CASRVAGTEYNEQFF.

The chain employs TRBV4-3 and TRBJ2-7; 8 positions match TRBD2. The germline gives CDR1 LGHNA, CDR2 YSLEER. Germline trimming cut 1 base from V and 2 bases from J; bases unmatched to any gene: 4. This CDR3 spans 15 amino acids. In DNA, the CDR3 is TGCGCCAGCAGCCAAGGGAGCGGGAGTGCCTACGAGCAGTACTTC. It is translated as CASSQGSGSAYEQYF.

This clonotype was found a few times. The V gene is TRBV28, the J gene TRBJ2-7; D is perhaps TRBD2 (5 bases). The CDR3 totals 15 residues. Trimming left V 5 bases short and J 0 bases short, with 14 bases between. Germline CDR1 reads MDHEN; CDR2 reads SYDVKM. The CDR3 loop is CASSPIKRYSYEQYF. CDR3 DNA sequence: TGTGCCAGCAGTCCCATCAAGCGGTACTCCTACGAGCAGTACTTC.

This clonotype was observed many times. V and J are TRBV27 and TRBJ2-1, with D hard to call. CDR1 MNHEY and CDR2 SMNVEV come from the germline V gene (reference sequence). V dropped 3 bases and J dropped 8 bases, with 11 bases sitting between them. This CDR3 has 13 amino acids. The CDR3 loop is CASSFGPGDEQFF. As DNA, the CDR3 is TGTGCCAGCAGTTTTGGCCCGGGCGATGAGCAGTTCTTC.

A few counts support this clonotype. The V call is TRBV15, the J call TRBJ2-6; 7 bases agree with TRBD1. Germline V gene sequence: CDR1 LNHNV, CDR2 YYDKDF (reference sequence). The trim removed 1 base at V and 1 base at J, leaving 4 bases unmatched. CDR3 size: 17 residues. Written as DNA, the CDR3 is TGTGCCACCAGCAGAGCGCTGACAGGGTCTGGGGCCAACGTCCTGACTTTC. Its translation is CATSRALTGSGANVLTF.

The V and J genes are TRBV20-1 and TRBJ2-5, with 13 bases aligning to TRBD2. Germline CDR1 is DFQATT and CDR2 is SNEGSKA (reference sequence). Trimming at V came to 0 bases and at J to 0 bases, leaving 10 bases not matched to a gene. This CDR3 is 19 amino acids long. The CDR3 here is CSARDPGLAGATYQETQYF. CDR3 coding DNA: TGCAGTGCTAGAGATCCTGGACTAGCGGGAGCCACGTACCAAGAGACCCAGTACTTC.

Comment on this clonotype: A much bigger clone sits one base away, suggesting this may be a read error. The rearrangement uses TRBV29-1 and TRBJ2-3; no clear D. Per the germline V gene, CDR1 is SQVTM and CDR2 is ANQGSEA. This CDR3 comprises 12 residues. Written as DNA, the CDR3 is TGCAGCGTTGTCCCTCTCACAGATACGCATTATTTT. Its translation: CSVVPLTDTHYF.

Ten or more counts support this clonotype. The V and J genes are TRBV20-1 and TRBJ2-5; maybe TRBD2 (5 bases). V was pared by 6 bases and J by 10 bases, with 24 bases between. Looked up from germline, CDR1 is DFQATT and CDR2 is SNEGSKA (reference sequence). This CDR3 contains 14 residues. DNA for the CDR3: TGCAGTGCCAGAAACCCGGGGATGGTCCGAGACCAGTACTTC. It is translated as CSARNPGMVRDQYF.

This clonotype has a handful of counts. CDR3 nucleotide sequence: TGTGCCAGCAGCGTAGCAACCGGGGAGCTGTTTTTT. This gives the protein CASSVATGELFF. V gene TRBV9 combines with J gene TRBJ2-2, with unresolved D. CDR1 is SGDLS, CDR2 YYNGEE, per germline. This CDR3 comprises 12 residues. Trimming took off 0 bases at V and 5 bases at J, with 2 bases between the two ends.

Many counts were recorded for this clonotype. The V call is TRBV20-1, the J call TRBJ2-1; D is undetermined. Per the germline V gene, CDR1 is DFQATT and CDR2 is SNEGSKA (reference sequence). The CDR3 runs 13 residues. V lost 0 bases, J lost 5 bases, and 8 bases lay in between. The CDR3 here is CSARDLLNNEQFF. CDR3 nucleotide sequence: TGCAGTGCTAGAGATTTACTCAACAATGAGCAGTTCTTC.

This clonotype was seen a few times. The genes are TRBV20-1 and TRBJ2-1; no clear D. V lost 6 bases, J lost 4 bases, and 19 bases lay in between. The CDR3 has 15 amino acids. The germline V gene has CDR1 DFQATT and CDR2 SNEGSKA (reference sequence). As DNA, the CDR3 is TGCAGTGCCCCCTTTACATTCTCATTTTACAATGAGCAGTTCTTC. This sequence encodes CSAPFTFSFYNEQFF.

This clonotype was recorded many times. This chain connects TRBV27 to TRBJ2-5; D is unclear. In germline, CDR1 is MNHEY, CDR2 SMNVEV (reference sequence). The CDR3 has 13 residues. Trimming cost V 5 bases and J 5 bases, with 12 bases left between them. The CDR3 is CASSLLARETQYF. The CDR3 DNA is TGTGCCAGCAGTCTCTTAGCCCGGGAGACCCAGTACTTC.

The chain has TRBV29-1 and TRBJ2-7; D perhaps matches TRBD1 (5 bases). From germline, CDR1 is SQVTM and CDR2 ANQGSEA. This CDR3 spans 11 amino acids. V was clipped by 4 bases and J by 5 bases, with 9 bases between them. CDR3 in amino acids: CSVGGDNEQYF. CDR3 nucleotides: TGCAGCGTTGGGGGCGACAACGAGCAGTACTTC.

This chain connects TRBV24-1 to TRBJ2-2; possibly TRBD1 or TRBD2 for D (5 bases each). The CDR3 is 15 amino acids. Trimming pared 3 bases from V and 1 base from J, leaving 8 bases between. From germline, CDR1 is KGHDR and CDR2 SFDVKD. The CDR3 DNA reads TGTGCCACCAGTGATCGGGACCGGAACACCGGGGAGCTGTTTTTT. Protein sequence: CATSDRDRNTGELFF.

This clonotype was detected a few times. One end of the junction varies from germline; a read error may be responsible. The V gene is TRBV27, the J gene TRBJ2-5; perhaps TRBD2 as D (5 bases). CDR3 size: 13 residues. CDR1 and CDR2 from the germline V gene are MNHEY and SMNVEV (reference sequence). The CDR3 sequence is CASSLSDSETQYF. CDR3 nucleotide sequence: TGTGCCAGCAGTCTATCGGACTCAGAGACCCAGTACTTC.

The rearrangement links TRBV7-9 to TRBJ2-1; 7 bases fit TRBD1. From germline, CDR1 is SEHNR and CDR2 FQNEAQ (reference sequence). V was clipped by 5 bases and J by 4 bases; unmatched bases: 5. This CDR3 has 14 amino acids. The CDR3 loop is CASSATGVYNEQFF. The CDR3 DNA follows: TGTGCCAGCAGCGCTACAGGGGTTTACAATGAGCAGTTCTTC.

This clonotype was found a few times. CDR3 in amino acids: CASSRPGKARLNYGYTF. CDR3 coding DNA: TGTGCCAGCAGCCGCCCAGGGAAGGCGAGGTTAAACTATGGCTACACCTTC. This sequence joins TRBV4-2 and TRBJ1-2; possibly TRBD1 for D (5 bases). The V end lost 4 bases, the J end lost 2 bases, and 20 bases lay between the germline ends. The CDR3 is 17 amino acids. CDR1 is LGHNA and CDR2 is YNFKEQ in the germline V gene.

This rearrangement joins TRBV28 to TRBJ2-3; perhaps D is TRBD1 or TRBD2 (6 bases each). This CDR3 spans 15 amino acids. Trimming pared 4 bases from V and 0 bases from J, leaving 11 bases between. Germline values: CDR1 MDHEN, CDR2 SYDVKM. The CDR3 nucleotides are TGTGCCAGCAGTTGGGGGGCCGGTAGCACAGATACGCAGTATTTT. This translates into CASSWGAGSTDTQYF.

This clonotype appeared many times. This chain connects TRBV20-1 to TRBJ2-4; 8 nucleotides line up with TRBD2. The ends lost 1 base at V and 1 base at J; junction bases unmatched: 3. Germline V CDR1 and CDR2: DFQATT, SNEGSKA (reference sequence). This CDR3 is built from 15 residues. The chain's CDR3 is CSARASGGAKNIQYF. In nucleotides, the CDR3 is TGCAGTGCTAGAGCAAGCGGGGGTGCCAAAAACATTCAGTACTTC.